This paragraph reports one T cell receptor (beta chain). Only in-frame clones appear in the TCRdb table, and some are missing; sequencing was by immunoSEQ multiplex PCR. Of fewer than 250,000 clones listed, approximately 80% were seen once; the top ten hold 20%. The data were taken from a study of blood T cell repertoires in COVID-19. About the research overall: Material from acute and convalescent COVID-19 was sourced from the United States, Italy and Spain. T cells, B-cell-depleted T cells, or PBMCs supplied cDNA or gDNA.

Germline-derived CDR1 and CDR2 are MDHEN and SYDVKM. Losses at the gene ends were 6 bases for V and 4 bases for J; bases not matched to a gene: 11. The CDR3 contains 16 residues. This sequence was found in a man aged 25-45 years with active or convalescent COVID-19. Sequenced input: peripheral blood. The J gene is TRBJ2-7, the V gene TRBV28; 11 bases are shared with TRBD1. This chain's CDR3 is CASSPHSGTGGYEQYF. The CDR3 DNA follows: TGTGCCAGCAGCCCACACTCCGGGACAGGGGGTTACGAGCAGTACTTC.